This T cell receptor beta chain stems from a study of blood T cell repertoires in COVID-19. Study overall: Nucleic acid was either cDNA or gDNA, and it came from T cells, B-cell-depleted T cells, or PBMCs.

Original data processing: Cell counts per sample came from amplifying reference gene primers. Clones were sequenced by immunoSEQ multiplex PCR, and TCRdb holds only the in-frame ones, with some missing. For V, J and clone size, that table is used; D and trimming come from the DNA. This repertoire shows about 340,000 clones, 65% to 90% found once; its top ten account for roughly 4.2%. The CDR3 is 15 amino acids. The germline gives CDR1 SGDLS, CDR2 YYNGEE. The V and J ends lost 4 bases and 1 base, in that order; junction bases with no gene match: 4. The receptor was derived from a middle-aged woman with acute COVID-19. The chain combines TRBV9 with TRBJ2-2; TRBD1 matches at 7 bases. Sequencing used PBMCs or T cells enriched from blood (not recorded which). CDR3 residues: CASSPGQMNTGELFF. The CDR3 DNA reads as TGTGCCAGCAGCCCGGGACAGATGAACACCGGGGAGCTGTTTTTT.